A selection of T cell receptor beta chains follows, all from one sample in a study of blood T cell repertoires in COVID-19. Assay: immunoSEQ multiplex PCR; the TCRdb copy retains only in-frame clones and omits some. There are about 200,000 clones in the sample; around 79% occur only once, and less than 15% lies in the top ten. Sequencing was done on a sample of peripheral blood. The receptors derive from a man aged 50-59 years who had recovered from COVID-19. CDR3s include the opening cysteine and the closing phenylalanine or tryptophan. The D gene is left open where the match is weak. The size field is filled for only some rows; it gives once, few, many or a size class.

d_gene,v_gene,abundance,j_gene,CDR3aa,CDR3nt
TRBD1,TRBV5-1,-,TRBJ2-2,CASHPRSGDRSTGELFF,TGCGCCAGCCATCCCAGGTCCGGGGACAGGTCTACCGGGGAGCTGTTTTTT
TRBD1,TRBV19,-,TRBJ2-1,CASTLDRGSYNEQFF,TGTGCCAGTACCTTAGACAGGGGATCCTACAATGAGCAGTTCTTC
TRBD2,TRBV10-3,-,TRBJ2-7,CAIGSILAGERAHF,TGTGCCATCGGGTCCATTCTAGCGGGAGAACGGGCGCACTTC
-,TRBV5-8,once,TRBJ2-1,CASSHRPLLQFF,TGTGCCAGCAGCCACAGACCTTTATTGCAGTTCTTC
-,TRBV5-5,-,TRBJ1-2,CASSFSSGELYGYTF,TGTGCCAGCAGCTTTTCTTCCGGGGAGCTCTATGGCTACACCTTC
-,TRBV2,-,TRBJ1-5,CASSDSFQPQHF,TGTGCCAGCAGTGATAGTTTTCAGCCCCAGCATTTT
-,TRBV5-4,once,TRBJ2-1,CASSLWSNGEQFF,TGTGCCAGCAGCTTGTGGTCGAACGGGGAGCAGTTCTTC
-,TRBV15,once,TRBJ2-3,CATSRDWLHTDTQYF,TGTGCCACCAGCAGAGATTGGCTGCACACAGATACGCAGTATTTT
TRBD1,TRBV24-1,-,TRBJ2-3,CATSDLKTGGTDTQYF,TGTGCCACCAGTGATTTGAAGACAGGGGGCACAGATACGCAGTATTTT
TRBD1,TRBV6-5,few,TRBJ1-6,CASSKQGASSPLHF,TGTGCCAGCAGTAAACAGGGGGCGAGTTCACCCCTCCACTTT
-,TRBV19,-,TRBJ1-5,CASSEYSRGRQPQHF,TGTGCCAGTAGCGAATATTCCAGGGGTCGACAGCCCCAGCATTTT
TRBD1,TRBV30,-,TRBJ1-1,CAWGDRGWPEAFF,TGTGCCTGGGGGGACAGGGGGTGGCCTGAAGCTTTCTTT
-,TRBV13,-,TRBJ2-3,CASSLVGGQSTDTQYF,TGTGCCAGCAGCTTAGTTGGCGGACAGAGCACAGATACGCAGTATTTT
-,TRBV27,-,TRBJ2-3,CASSLFSSWSTDTQYF,TGTGCCAGCAGTTTATTTTCTAGCTGGAGCACAGATACGCAGTATTTT
TRBD2,TRBV27,-,TRBJ2-5,CASSTRTSATLETQYF,TGTGCCAGCAGTACCCGGACTAGCGCGACGTTGGAGACCCAGTACTTC
-,TRBV7-6,-,TRBJ2-7,CASSLVAGASYEQYF,TGTGCCAGCAGCTTAGTGGCGGGCGCCTCCTACGAGCAGTACTTC
-,TRBV5-1,-,TRBJ2-1,CASSSQADPSYNEQFF,TGCGCCAGCAGCTCCCAAGCGGATCCCTCCTACAATGAGCAGTTCTTC
TRBD2,TRBV19,-,TRBJ2-1,CASSIDASGRAYYNEQFF,TGTGCCAGTAGTATAGACGCGAGCGGGAGGGCATACTACAATGAGCAGTTCTTC
TRBD1,TRBV27,-,TRBJ2-7,CASRVWDREGEQYF,TGTGCCAGCAGAGTCTGGGACAGGGAGGGCGAGCAGTACTTC
TRBD1,TRBV27,few,TRBJ1-4,CASRRQGNHNEKLFF,TGTGCCAGCAGGAGACAGGGGAACCATAATGAAAAACTGTTTTTT
-,TRBV15,-,TRBJ2-7,CATSRVVAGRPGDEQYF,TGTGCCACCAGCAGAGTAGTGGCAGGGCGGCCGGGGGACGAGCAGTACTTC
-,TRBV2,-,TRBJ2-7,CASSRGGYEQYF,TGTGCCAGCAGTAGGGGGGGCTACGAGCAGTACTTC
-,TRBV5-6,-,TRBJ1-6,CASSLAGYNSPLHF,TGTGCCAGCAGCCTGGCGGGATACAATTCACCCCTCCACTTT